This TCR beta chain was obtained from a study of vaccination effects on CD4 cells after COVID-19. Method: immunoSEQ multiplex PCR; TCRdb's copy keeps in-frame clones and lacks some. The table shows roughly 71,000 clones, with around 81% occurring only once. This CDR3 has 14 amino acids. Trimming cost V 0 bases and J 7 bases; bases outside gene matches: 6. Looked up from germline, CDR1 is SGHRS and CDR2 is YFSETQ. Concerning this clone itself: The antigen remains unidentified.

Before any sequencing was done, the ViraFEST assay used viral peptide pools to expand antigen-specific CD4+ T cells. After less than 11 days in culture, the CD4+ T cells were isolated. Participants were vaccinated with two doses of either the BNT162b2 or mRNA-1273 vaccine. The chain has TRBV5-1 and TRBJ1-1; 7 bases align to TRBD1. The material sequenced was CD4+ T cells from PBMCs cultured with HCoV-229E spike peptides, taken after COVID-19 vaccination. This receptor was obtained from a human donor who received a COVID-19 vaccine. In nucleotides, the CDR3 is TGCGCCAGCAGCTTGGGGATCAGGGGGATTGAAGCTTTCTTT. This translates into CASSLGIRGIEAFF.